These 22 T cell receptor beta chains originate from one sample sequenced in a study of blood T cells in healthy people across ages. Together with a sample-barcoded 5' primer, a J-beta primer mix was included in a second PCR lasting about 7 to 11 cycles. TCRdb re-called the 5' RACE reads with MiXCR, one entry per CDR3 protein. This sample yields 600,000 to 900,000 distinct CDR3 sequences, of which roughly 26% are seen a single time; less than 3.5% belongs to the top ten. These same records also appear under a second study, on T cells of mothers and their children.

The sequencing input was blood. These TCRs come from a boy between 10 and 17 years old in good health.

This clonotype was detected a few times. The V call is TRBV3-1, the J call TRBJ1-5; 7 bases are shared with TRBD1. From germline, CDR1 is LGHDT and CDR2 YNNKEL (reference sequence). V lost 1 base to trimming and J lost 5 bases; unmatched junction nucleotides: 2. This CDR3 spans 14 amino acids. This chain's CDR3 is CASSQARGDQPQHF. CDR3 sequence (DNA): TGTGCCAGCAGCCAAGCCAGGGGGGATCAGCCCCAGCATTTT. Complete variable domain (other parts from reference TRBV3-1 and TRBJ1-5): DTAVSQTPKYLVTQMGNDKSIKCEQNLGHDTMYWYKQDSKKFLKIMFSYNNKELIINETVPNRFSPKSPDKAHLNLHINSLELGDSAVYFCASSQARGDQPQHFGDGTRLSIL.

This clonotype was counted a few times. CDR3 coding DNA: TGTGCCAGCAGTCCGGCGGGGGGACCCTACGAGCAGTACTTC. Encoded protein: CASSPAGGPYEQYF. V is TRBV2 and J is TRBJ2-7; 8 bases align to TRBD2. Trimming took 5 bases from V and 2 from J; bases not matched to a gene: 5. This CDR3 region has 14 residues. The germline V gene encodes CDR1 SNHLY and CDR2 FYNNEI.

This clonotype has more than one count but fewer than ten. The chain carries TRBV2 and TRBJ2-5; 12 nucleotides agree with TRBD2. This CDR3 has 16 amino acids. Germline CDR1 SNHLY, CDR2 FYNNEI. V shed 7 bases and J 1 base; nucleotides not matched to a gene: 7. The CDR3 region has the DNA TGTGCCAGCACCTTACTAGCGGGGGGACCCCAAGAGACCCAGTACTTC. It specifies CASTLLAGGPQETQYF.

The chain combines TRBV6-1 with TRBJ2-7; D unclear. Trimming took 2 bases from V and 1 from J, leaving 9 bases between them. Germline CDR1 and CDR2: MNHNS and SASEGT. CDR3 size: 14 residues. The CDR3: CASSERADSYEQYF. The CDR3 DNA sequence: TGTGCCAGCAGTGAACGGGCGGATTCCTACGAGCAGTACTTC.

The CDR3 DNA reads TGTGCCAGTAGGGGACAGGAAACCGGGGAGCTGTTTTTT. It specifies CASRGQETGELFF. The genes are TRBV19 and TRBJ2-2; TRBD1 agrees at 8 bases. CDR1 and CDR2 from the germline V gene are LNHDA and SQIVND (reference sequence). Trimming cost V 6 bases and J 5 bases; bases outside gene matches: 2. The CDR3 sequence is 13 residues long.

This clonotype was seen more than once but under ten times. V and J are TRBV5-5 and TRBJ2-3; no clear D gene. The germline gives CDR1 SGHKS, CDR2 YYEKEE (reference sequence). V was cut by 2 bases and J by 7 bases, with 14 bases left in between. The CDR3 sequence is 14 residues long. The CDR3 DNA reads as TGTGCCAGCAGCTTTGGGCACCAAAGCAATACGCAGTATTTT. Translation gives CASSFGHQSNTQYF.

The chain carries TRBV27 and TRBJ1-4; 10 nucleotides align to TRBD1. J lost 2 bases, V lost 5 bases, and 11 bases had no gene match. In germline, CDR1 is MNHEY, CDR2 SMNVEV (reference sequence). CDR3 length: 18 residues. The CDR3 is CASSARTGGVTTNEKLFF. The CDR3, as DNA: TGTGCCAGCAGTGCCCGGACAGGGGGAGTAACGACTAATGAAAAACTGTTTTTT.

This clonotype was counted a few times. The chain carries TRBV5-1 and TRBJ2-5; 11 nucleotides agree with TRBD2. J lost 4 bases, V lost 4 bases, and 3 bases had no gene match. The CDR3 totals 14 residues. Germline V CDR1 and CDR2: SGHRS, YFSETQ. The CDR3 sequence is CASSRLAGLETQYF. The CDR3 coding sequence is TGCGCCAGCAGCCGACTAGCGGGGTTAGAGACCCAGTACTTC.

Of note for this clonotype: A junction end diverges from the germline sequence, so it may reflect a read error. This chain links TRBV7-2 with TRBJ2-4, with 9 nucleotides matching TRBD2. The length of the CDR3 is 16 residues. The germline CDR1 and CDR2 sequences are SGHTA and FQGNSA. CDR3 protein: CASSLGRGLAKNIRYF. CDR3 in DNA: TGTGCCAGCAGCTTAGGGCGGGGACTAGCCAAAAACATTCGGTACTTC.

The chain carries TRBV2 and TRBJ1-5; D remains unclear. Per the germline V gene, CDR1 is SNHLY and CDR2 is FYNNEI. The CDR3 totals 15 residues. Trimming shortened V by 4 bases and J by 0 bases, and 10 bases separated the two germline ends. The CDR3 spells CASSAGLPSNQPQHF. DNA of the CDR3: TGTGCCAGCAGTGCTGGGCTCCCTAGCAATCAGCCCCAGCATTTT.

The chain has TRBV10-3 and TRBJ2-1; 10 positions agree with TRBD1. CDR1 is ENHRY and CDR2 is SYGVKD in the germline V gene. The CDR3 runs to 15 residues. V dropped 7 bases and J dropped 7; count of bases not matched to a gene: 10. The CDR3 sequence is CAIKAPDRGSNEQFF. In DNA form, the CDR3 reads TGTGCCATCAAGGCCCCGGACAGGGGGAGTAATGAGCAGTTCTTC.

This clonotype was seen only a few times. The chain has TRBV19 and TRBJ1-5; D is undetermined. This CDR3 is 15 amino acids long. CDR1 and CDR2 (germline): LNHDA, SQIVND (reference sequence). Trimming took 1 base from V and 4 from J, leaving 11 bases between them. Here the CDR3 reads CASSIADGPNQPQHF. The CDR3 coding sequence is TGTGCCAGTAGTATAGCAGACGGCCCGAATCAGCCCCAGCATTTT.

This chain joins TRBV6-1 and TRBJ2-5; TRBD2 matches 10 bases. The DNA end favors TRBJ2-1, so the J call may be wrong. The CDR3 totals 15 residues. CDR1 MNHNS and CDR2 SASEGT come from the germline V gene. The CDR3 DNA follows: TGTGCCAGCAGTGCTCGGGCTAGCGGGGGTTATGAGCAGTTCTTC. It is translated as CASSARASGGYEQFF.

The CDR3 protein is CSGTAGTGELFF. The CDR3 DNA follows: TGCAGCGGGACCGCAGGGACCGGGGAGCTGTTTTTT. The chain joins TRBV29-1 to TRBJ2-2; weak D call: TRBD1 (5 bases). The germline V gene encodes CDR1 SQVTM and CDR2 ANQGSEA. CDR3 size: 12 residues. Trimming shortened V by 7 bases and J by 5 bases, and 11 bases separated the two germline ends.

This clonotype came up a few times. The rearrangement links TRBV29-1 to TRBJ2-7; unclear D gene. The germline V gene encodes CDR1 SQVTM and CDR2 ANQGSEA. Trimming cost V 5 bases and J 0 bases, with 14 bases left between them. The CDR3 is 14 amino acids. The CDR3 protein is CSVKLPDSSYEQYF. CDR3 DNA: TGCAGCGTTAAACTTCCAGATAGCTCCTACGAGCAGTACTTC.

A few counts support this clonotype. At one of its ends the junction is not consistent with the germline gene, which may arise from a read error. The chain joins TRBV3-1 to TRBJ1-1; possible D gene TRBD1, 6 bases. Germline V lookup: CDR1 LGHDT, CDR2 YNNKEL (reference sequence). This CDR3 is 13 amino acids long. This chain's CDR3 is CAGSAGHLTEAFF. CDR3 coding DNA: TGTGCCGGCAGCGCGGGACACCTCACTGAAGCTTTCTTT.

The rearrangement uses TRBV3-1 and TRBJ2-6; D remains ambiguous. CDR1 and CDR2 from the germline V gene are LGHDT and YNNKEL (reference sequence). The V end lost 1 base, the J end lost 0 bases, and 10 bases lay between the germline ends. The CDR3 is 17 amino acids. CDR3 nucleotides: TGTGCCAGCAGCCAAGTCGGTTCGAGCTCTGGGGCCAACGTCCTGACTTTC. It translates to CASSQVGSSSGANVLTF.

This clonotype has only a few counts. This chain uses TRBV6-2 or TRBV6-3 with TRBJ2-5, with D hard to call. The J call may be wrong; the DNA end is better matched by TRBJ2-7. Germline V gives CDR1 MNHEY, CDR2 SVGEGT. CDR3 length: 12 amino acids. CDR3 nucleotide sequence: TGTGCCAGCAGTTACTCGGGTGACGAGCAGTACGTC. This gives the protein CASSYSGDEQYV.

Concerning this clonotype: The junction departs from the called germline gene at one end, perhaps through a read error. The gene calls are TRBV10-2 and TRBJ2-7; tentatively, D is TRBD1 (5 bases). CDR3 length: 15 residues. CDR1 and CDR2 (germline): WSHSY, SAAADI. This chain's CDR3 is CASTQGVMRPYEQYF. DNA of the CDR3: TGCGCCAGCACCCAGGGTGTTATGAGACCCTACGAGCAATACTTC.

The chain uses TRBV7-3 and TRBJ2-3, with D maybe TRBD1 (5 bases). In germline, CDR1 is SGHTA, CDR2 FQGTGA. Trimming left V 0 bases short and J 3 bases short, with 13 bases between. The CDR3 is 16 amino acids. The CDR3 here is CASSLTSAGRTDTQYF. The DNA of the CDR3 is TGTGCCAGCAGCTTAACTTCGGCAGGGCGGACAGATACGCAGTATTTT.

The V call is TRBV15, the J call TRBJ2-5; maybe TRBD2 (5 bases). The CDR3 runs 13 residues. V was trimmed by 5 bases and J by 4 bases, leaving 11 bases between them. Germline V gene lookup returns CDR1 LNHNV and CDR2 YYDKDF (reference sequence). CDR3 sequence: CATSLRGRETQYF. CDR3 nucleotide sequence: TGTGCCACCAGCCTCAGAGGGCGAGAGACCCAGTACTTC.

Written as DNA, the CDR3 is TGCAGTGCTCCAGCGGGGAGCACAGATACGCAGTATTTT. Its translation: CSAPAGSTDTQYF. J is TRBJ2-3 and V is TRBV20-1; 7 bases line up with TRBD2. From germline, CDR1 is DFQATT and CDR2 SNEGSKA (reference sequence). V dropped 5 bases and J dropped 0; count of bases not matched to a gene: 2. The length of the CDR3 is 13 residues.